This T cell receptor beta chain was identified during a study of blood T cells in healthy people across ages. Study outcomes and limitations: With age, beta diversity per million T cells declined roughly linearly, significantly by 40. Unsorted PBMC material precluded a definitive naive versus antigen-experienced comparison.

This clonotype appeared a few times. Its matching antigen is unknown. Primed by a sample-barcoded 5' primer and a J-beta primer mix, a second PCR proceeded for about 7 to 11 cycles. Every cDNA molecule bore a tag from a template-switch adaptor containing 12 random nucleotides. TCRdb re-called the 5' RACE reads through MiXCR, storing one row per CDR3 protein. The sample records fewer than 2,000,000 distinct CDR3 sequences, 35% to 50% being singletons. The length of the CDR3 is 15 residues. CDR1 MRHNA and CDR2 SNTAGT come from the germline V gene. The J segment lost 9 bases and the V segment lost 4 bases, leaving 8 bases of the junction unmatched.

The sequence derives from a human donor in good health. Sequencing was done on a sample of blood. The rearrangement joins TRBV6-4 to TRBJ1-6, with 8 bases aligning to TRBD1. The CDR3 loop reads CASSATGQGGSPLHF. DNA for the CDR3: TGTGCCAGCAGTGCAACCGGACAGGGAGGTTCACCCCTCCACTTT.